This TCR beta chain derives from a study of control samples from healthy donors and cancer patients. V lost 0 bases and J 4 bases, leaving 13 bases between the germline ends. The CDR3 totals 15 residues. Germline V gives CDR1 SGDLS, CDR2 YYNGEE. Sequencing was performed with immunoSEQ multiplex PCR; in TCRdb, only in-frame clones are kept and a portion is missing. The sample has 55,000 to 80,000 clones, about 92% seen once. The chain carries TRBV9 and TRBJ1-1, with D perhaps TRBD1 (5 bases). The sequenced sample consisted of PBMCs. The source of this sequence is a man aged 55 to 70 with colorectal cancer. CDR3 nucleotide sequence: TGTGCCAGCAGCGTAGAGGGCAGGGACTCCACTGAAGCTTTCTTT. It yields the protein CASSVEGRDSTEAFF.